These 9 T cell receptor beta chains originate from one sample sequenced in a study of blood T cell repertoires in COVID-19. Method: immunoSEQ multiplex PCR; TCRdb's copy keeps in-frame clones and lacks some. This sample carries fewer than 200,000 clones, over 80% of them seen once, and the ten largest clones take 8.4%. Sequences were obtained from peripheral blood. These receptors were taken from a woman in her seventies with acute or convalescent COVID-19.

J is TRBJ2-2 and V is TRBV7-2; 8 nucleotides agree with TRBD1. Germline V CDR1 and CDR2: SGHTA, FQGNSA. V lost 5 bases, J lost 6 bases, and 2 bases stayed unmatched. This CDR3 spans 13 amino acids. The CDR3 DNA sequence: TGTGCCAGCAGCGAGACAGGGGCCGGGGAGCTGTTTTTT. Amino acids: CASSETGAGELFF. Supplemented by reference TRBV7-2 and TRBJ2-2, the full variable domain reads GAGVSQSPSNKVTEKGKDVELRCDPISGHTALYWYRQSLGQGLEFLIYFQGNSAPDKSGLPSDRFSAERTGGSVSTLTIQRTQQEDSAVYLCASSETGAGELFFGEGSRLTVL.

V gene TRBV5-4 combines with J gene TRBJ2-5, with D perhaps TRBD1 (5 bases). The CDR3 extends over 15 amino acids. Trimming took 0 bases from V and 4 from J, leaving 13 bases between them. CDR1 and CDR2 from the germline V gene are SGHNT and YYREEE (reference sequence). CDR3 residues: CASSLARVTGETQYF. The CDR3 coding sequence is TGTGCCAGCAGCTTGGCCCGGGTAACAGGAGAGACCCAGTACTTC.

The CDR3 DNA reads as TGTGCCAGCTCACCACAGGGGGCGCGGAGTGAAGCTTTCTTT. Protein sequence: CASSPQGARSEAFF. The chain is built from TRBV18 and TRBJ1-1; 7 bases match TRBD1. This CDR3 contains 14 residues. The V and J ends lost 1 base and 7 bases, in that order; junction bases with no gene match: 6. Per germline, CDR1 KGHSH and CDR2 LQKENI.

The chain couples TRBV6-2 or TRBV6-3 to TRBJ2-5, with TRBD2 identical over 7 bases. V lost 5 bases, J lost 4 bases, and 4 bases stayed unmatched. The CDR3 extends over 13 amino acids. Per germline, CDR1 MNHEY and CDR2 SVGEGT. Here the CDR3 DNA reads TGTGCCAGCAGTAACCAGCGGGGAGAGACCCAGTACTTC. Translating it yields CASSNQRGETQYF.

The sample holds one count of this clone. CDR3 residues: CASSPGTSGDNTGELFF. CDR3 DNA sequence: TGTGCCAGCAGCCCCGGGACTAGCGGAGACAACACCGGGGAGCTGTTTTTT. V and J are TRBV4-2 and TRBJ2-2; TRBD2 aligns across 11 bases. The CDR3 totals 17 residues. Trimming removed 4 bases from V and 2 bases from J; junction bases left unmatched: 6. CDR1 and CDR2 from the germline V gene are LGHNA and YNFKEQ.

CDR3 loop: CASRYQGPYGYTF. CDR3 DNA sequence: TGTGCCAGCAGGTATCAGGGTCCCTATGGCTACACCTTC. The rearrangement joins TRBV12-3 or TRBV12-4 to TRBJ1-2, with D maybe TRBD1 (5 bases). The V gene lost 6 bases and the J gene lost 4 bases, with 12 bases spanning the gap. This CDR3 region has 13 residues.

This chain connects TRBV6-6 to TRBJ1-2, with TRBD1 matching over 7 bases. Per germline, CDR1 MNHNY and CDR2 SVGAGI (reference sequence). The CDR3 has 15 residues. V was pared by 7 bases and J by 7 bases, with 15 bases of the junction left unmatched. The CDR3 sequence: CASNPRAGGLIGYTF. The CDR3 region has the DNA TGTGCCAGCAACCCCCGGGCAGGGGGTCTCATTGGCTACACCTTC.

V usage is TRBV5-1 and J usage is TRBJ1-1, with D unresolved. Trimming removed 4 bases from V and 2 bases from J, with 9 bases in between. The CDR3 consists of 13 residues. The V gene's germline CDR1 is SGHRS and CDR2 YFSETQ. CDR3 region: CASSPPGNTEAFF. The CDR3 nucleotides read TGCGCCAGCAGCCCGCCGGGAAACACTGAAGCTTTCTTT.

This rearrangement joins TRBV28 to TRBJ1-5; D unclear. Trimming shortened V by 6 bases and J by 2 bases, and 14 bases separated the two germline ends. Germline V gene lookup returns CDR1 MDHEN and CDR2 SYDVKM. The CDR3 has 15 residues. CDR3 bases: TGTGCCAGCAGCCCGGTGGGGAGGGGCAATCAGCCCCAGCATTTT. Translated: CASSPVGRGNQPQHF.